The clone carrying this T cell receptor (beta chain) was counted between two and nine times. This record comes from a study of CD8 T cells in ankylosing spondylitis. CDR3 length: 15 residues. The germline gives CDR1 SGHAT, CDR2 FQNNGV. V was pared by 1 base and J by 10 bases, with 9 bases of the junction left unmatched. A single record per CDR3 protein comes from TCRdb applying MiXCR to the 5' RACE reads. Of about 360,000 distinct CDR3 sequences in the sample, around 15% were seen once. Specimen: blood, either unsorted or a sorted T cell fraction (not recorded which). V is TRBV11-2 and J is TRBJ2-1; TRBD2 matches at 8 bases. The clonotype comes from a male donor with ankylosing spondylitis or in good health (not recorded which). Here the CDR3 reads CASSLGVAGSREQFF. Written as DNA, the CDR3 is TGTGCCAGCAGCTTAGGGGTAGCGGGATCTAGGGAGCAGTTCTTC.